This TCR beta chain was captured in a study of T-cell reconstitution after alpha-beta-depleted transplantation in children. This clonotype was seen a few times. Its antigen is unknown. Study-level results: Diversity and T-cell counts at one year after transplant derived mostly from new T cells. Reportedly, only several hundred clones from non-depleted graft cells drove alpha-beta T-cell counts at about two months.

The V end was cut by 4 bases, the J end by 1 base, with 7 bases between. This CDR3 contains 13 residues. Germline CDR1 ENHRY, CDR2 SYGVKD. As it was prepared, the TCRbeta library received unique molecular identifiers. In TCRdb, the PCR reads were re-called with MiXCR into one record per CDR3 protein. The data hold a few hundred thousand distinct CDR3 sequences, with over 9% observed a single time. The sequencing used PBMCs, collected before TCRalphabeta/CD19-depleted stem cell transplant. V and J are TRBV10-3 and TRBJ2-5, with a possible D match to TRBD2 (5 bases). The receptor comes from a boy under two years old with acute myeloid leukemia, due to receive a stem cell transplant. The CDR3 loop is CAISGEFQETQYF. CDR3 DNA sequence: TGTGCCATCAGTGGGGAGTTCCAAGAGACCCAGTACTTC.